This section outlines one T cell receptor beta chain sequence together with its context. The CDR3 consists of 17 residues. Per the germline V gene, CDR1 is SGHTA and CDR2 is FQGTGA. V dropped 5 bases and J dropped 2; count of bases not matched to a gene: 10. This record comes from a study of identical twins. Via MiXCR, TCRdb re-called the 5' RACE reads, giving one row per CDR3 protein. The profile covers 250,000 or so distinct CDR3 sequences, with roughly 13% appearing a single time and about 3.9% taken by the ten largest. Another study also made use of these data, one on yellow fever vaccine responses in identical twins.

The sequenced sample was memory (CD45RO+) T cells sorted from blood. J is TRBJ2-2 and V is TRBV7-3; 8 bases align to TRBD1. The clonotype originates from a woman aged 18-30 years in good health. The CDR3 coding sequence is TGTGCCAGCAGCCCGAGGACAGGGCTAAAAAACACCGGGGAGCTGTTTTTT. This codes for CASSPRTGLKNTGELFF. Full variable domain (outside the CDR3, taken from reference TRBV7-3 and TRBJ2-2): GAGVSQTPSNKVTEKGKYVELRCDPISGHTALYWYRQSLGQGPEFLIYFQGTGAADDSGLPNDRFFAVRPEGSVSTLKIQRTERGDSAVYLCASSPRTGLKNTGELFFGEGSRLTVL.